The 9 T cell receptor beta chains below come from one sample, sequenced in a study of vaccination and CD4 T cells after COVID-19. Sequenced with the Oncomine TCR Beta short-read assay was DNA taken from cultured CD4+ T cells. TCRdb ran MiXCR on the PCR reads and lists one entry per CDR3 protein. The sample shows roughly 12,000 distinct CDR3 sequences, around 80% of them seen only once. No antigen has been assigned to these receptors. The treatment denotes: approximately 9-day PBMC culture with coronavirus spike peptide pools or control peptides (ViraFEST assay). The material sequenced was CD4+ T cells from blood, cultured in vitro. The receptors here all came from a human donor who had recovered from COVID-19.

The chain employs TRBV20-1 and TRBJ2-5; perhaps TRBD1 as D (6 bases). The CDR3 contains 13 residues. CDR1 and CDR2 (germline): DFQATT, SNEGSKA (reference sequence). V lost 3 bases to trimming and J lost 5 bases, with 13 bases between them. The CDR3 loop is CSARHQGTETQYF. CDR3 DNA: TGCAGTGCTAGGCACCAGGGGACGGAGACCCAGTACTTC.

This chain links TRBV19 with TRBJ1-1; weak D call: TRBD1 (5 bases). CDR3 length equals 15 residues. The ends were cut back, 6 bases at V and 8 bases at J, with 22 bases in the middle. Germline V CDR1 and CDR2: LNHDA, SQIVND (reference sequence). CDR3 amino acids: CASSAGGVGRSEAFF. DNA for the CDR3: TGTGCCAGTAGCGCCGGGGGGGTAGGGCGCTCCGAAGCTTTCTTT.

This chain connects TRBV4-1 to TRBJ1-1; TRBD1 is a possible D gene (6 bases). From germline, CDR1 is MGHRA and CDR2 YSYEKL. CDR3 length equals 13 residues. V was pared by 1 base and J by 5 bases, with 8 bases between. This CDR3 reads CASSQAGETEAFF. The CDR3 DNA reads as TGCGCCAGCAGCCAAGCAGGGGAGACTGAAGCTTTCTTT.

The chain joins TRBV6-1 to TRBJ2-7; D may correspond to TRBD1 or TRBD2 (5 bases each). V lost 6 bases, J lost 5 bases, and 14 bases lay in between. CDR3 length: 13 residues. Germline-derived CDR1 and CDR2 are MNHNS and SASEGT. The CDR3 DNA reads TGTGCCAGCAGGATTAAGGGGAGCGACGAGCAGTACTTC. It codes for CASRIKGSDEQYF.

The rearrangement joins TRBV11-2 to TRBJ2-1; TRBD2 matches at 8 bases. From germline, CDR1 is SGHAT and CDR2 FQNNGV. The CDR3 covers 15 residues. After removal of 2 bases from V and 10 bases from J, the junction contained 10 bases not matched to a gene. In nucleotides, the CDR3 is TGTGCCAGCAGCTTAAGCCGGGGGGGACCCCTAGAGCAGTTCTTC. It encodes CASSLSRGGPLEQFF.

The genes are TRBV7-9 and TRBJ1-1, with D hard to call. The V end lost 3 bases, the J end lost 1 base, and 9 bases lay between the germline ends. The CDR3 is 14 amino acids. The germline V gene encodes CDR1 SEHNR and CDR2 FQNEAQ (reference sequence). The CDR3 nucleotides are TGTGCCAGCAGCTTTCCGGCGGGGAACACTGAAGCTTTCTTT. It codes for CASSFPAGNTEAFF.

The V gene is TRBV7-9, the J gene TRBJ1-2; 8 bases are a match to TRBD1. Germline V gene sequence: CDR1 SEHNR, CDR2 FQNEAQ (reference sequence). The junction had 17 bases not matched to a gene; V was cut back by 4 bases and J by 7 bases. This CDR3 is built from 17 residues. The CDR3 DNA reads as TGTGCCAGCAGCTCCCAAGAGAACGCTCCAGGGGGCGGTGGCTACACCTTC. Translation: CASSSQENAPGGGGYTF.

The chain combines TRBV5-4 with TRBJ2-5; 7 nucleotides line up with TRBD2. Germline V gives CDR1 SGHNT, CDR2 YYREEE (reference sequence). CDR3 length equals 15 residues. V was clipped by 2 bases and J by 0 bases; unmatched bases: 4. The DNA for the CDR3 is TGTGCCAGCAGCTTCGGGGGGAGAAACCAAGAGACCCAGTACTTC. This translates into CASSFGGRNQETQYF.

The chain joins TRBV28 to TRBJ2-5; 14 nucleotides agree with TRBD2. Trimming at V came to 2 bases and at J to 5 bases, leaving 4 bases not matched to a gene. CDR3 size: 16 residues. Germline V gene sequence: CDR1 MDHEN, CDR2 SYDVKM. CDR3 region: CASSLGGLAGVETQYF. In nucleotides, the CDR3 is TGTGCCAGCAGTTTAGGGGGACTAGCGGGAGTTGAGACCCAGTACTTC.